This TCR beta chain was sequenced for a study of T cells in Graves' hyperthyroidism and ophthalmopathy. TCR beta CDR3 region amplification was performed from RNA transcripts. TCR CDR3 underwent first-round RT-PCR with the HTBI primer set. One entry per CDR3 protein, called by TCRdb with MiXCR from the multiplex PCR reads. The sample includes 300,000 to 350,000 distinct CDR3 sequences, 15% to 20% seen only once; the top ten take 15% to 18%. Disease lasting under 3 months, a NOSPECS grade of at least 4, and a Clinical Activity Score of at least 3 were features of the ophthalmopathy patients. Isolation of PBMCs was performed on roughly 9 ml fresh peripheral blood. This clonotype was seen at least ten times. The CDR3 has 17 amino acids. After removal of 10 bases from V and 3 bases from J, the junction contained 13 bases not matched to a gene. Looked up from germline, CDR1 is MNHEY and CDR2 is SVGAGI.

The sample consisted of blood. This receptor was obtained from a woman aged 40 to 50 with Graves' ophthalmopathy. The chain carries TRBV6-5 and TRBJ1-3, with TRBD1 identical over 12 bases. CDR3 loop: CATGAGTGGLFGNTIYF. The CDR3 DNA sequence: TGTGCCACCGGCGCCGGGACAGGGGGCCTATTTGGAAACACCATATATTTT.